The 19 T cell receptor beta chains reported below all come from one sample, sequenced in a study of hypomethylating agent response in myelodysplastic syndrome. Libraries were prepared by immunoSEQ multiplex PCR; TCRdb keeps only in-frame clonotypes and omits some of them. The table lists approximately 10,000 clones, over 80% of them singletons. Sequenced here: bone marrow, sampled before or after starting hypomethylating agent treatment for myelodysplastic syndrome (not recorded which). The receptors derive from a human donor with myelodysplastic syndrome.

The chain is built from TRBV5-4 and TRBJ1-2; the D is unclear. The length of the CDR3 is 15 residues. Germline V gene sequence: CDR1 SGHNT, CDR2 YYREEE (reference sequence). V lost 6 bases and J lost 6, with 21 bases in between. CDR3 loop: CASTFPGPRTDGYTF. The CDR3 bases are TGTGCCAGCACCTTCCCTGGGCCCCGGACGGATGGCTACACCTTC.

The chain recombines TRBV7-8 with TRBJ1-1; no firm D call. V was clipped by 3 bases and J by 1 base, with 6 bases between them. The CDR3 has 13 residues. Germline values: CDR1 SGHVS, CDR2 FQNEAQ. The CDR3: CASSFQENTEAFF. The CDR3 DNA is TGTGCCAGCAGCTTTCAGGAGAACACTGAAGCTTTCTTT.

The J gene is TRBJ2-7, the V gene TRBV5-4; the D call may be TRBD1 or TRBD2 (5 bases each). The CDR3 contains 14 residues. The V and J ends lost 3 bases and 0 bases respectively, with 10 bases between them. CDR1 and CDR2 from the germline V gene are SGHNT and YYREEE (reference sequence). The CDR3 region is CASSSGPFSYEQYF. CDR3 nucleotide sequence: TGTGCCAGCAGCTCGGGACCGTTCTCCTACGAGCAGTACTTC.

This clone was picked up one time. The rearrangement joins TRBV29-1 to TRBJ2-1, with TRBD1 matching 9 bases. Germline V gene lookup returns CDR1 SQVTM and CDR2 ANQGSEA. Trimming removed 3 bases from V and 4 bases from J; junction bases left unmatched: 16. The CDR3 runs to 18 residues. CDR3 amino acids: CSVDAGTGTLEGYNEQFF. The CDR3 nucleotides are TGCAGCGTTGACGCGGGGACAGGGACCCTTGAGGGGTACAATGAGCAGTTCTTC.

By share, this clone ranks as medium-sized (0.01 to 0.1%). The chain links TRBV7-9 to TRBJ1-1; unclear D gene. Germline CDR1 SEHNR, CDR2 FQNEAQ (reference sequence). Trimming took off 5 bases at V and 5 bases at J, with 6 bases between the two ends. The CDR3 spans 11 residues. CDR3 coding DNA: TGTGCCAGCAGCCCCCTGACTGAAGCTTTCTTT. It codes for CASSPLTEAFF.

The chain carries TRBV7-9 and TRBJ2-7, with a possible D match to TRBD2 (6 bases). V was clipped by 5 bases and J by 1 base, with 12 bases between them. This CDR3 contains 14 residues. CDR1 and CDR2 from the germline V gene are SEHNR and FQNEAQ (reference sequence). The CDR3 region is CASSGAGKSYEQYF. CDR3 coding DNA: TGTGCCAGCAGCGGGGCGGGAAAATCCTACGAGCAGTACTTC.

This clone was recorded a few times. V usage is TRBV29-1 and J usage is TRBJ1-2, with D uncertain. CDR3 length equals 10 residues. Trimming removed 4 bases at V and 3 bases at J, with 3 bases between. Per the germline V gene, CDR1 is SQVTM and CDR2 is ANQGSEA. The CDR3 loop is CSVGYYGYTF. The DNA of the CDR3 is TGCAGCGTTGGCTACTATGGCTACACCTTC.

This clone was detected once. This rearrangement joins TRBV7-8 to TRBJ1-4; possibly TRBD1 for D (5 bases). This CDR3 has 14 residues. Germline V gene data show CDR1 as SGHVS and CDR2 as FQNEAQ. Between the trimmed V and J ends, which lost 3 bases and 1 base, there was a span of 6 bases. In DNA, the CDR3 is TGTGCCAGCAGCTTCGGGGGAACTAATGAAAAACTGTTTTTT. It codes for CASSFGGTNEKLFF.

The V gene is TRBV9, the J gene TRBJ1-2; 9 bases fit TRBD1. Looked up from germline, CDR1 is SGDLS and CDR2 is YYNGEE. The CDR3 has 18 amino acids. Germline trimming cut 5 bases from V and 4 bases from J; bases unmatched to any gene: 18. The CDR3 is CASRPAGTGNAGGYGYTF. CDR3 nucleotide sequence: TGTGCCAGCAGACCAGCCGGGACAGGGAATGCAGGTGGCTATGGCTACACCTTC.

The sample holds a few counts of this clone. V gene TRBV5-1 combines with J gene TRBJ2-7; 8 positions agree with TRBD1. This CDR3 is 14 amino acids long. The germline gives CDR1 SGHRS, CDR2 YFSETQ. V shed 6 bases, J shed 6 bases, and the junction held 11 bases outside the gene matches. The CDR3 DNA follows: TGCGCCAGCAAGGGGCAGGGGGCCCTCGTCGAGCAGTACTTC. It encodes CASKGQGALVEQYF.

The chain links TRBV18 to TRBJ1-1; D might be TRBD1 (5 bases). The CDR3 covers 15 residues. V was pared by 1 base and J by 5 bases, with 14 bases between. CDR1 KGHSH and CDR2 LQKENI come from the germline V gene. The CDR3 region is CASSPRDFGGTEAFF. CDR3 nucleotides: TGTGCCAGCTCACCACGGGATTTCGGGGGGACTGAAGCTTTCTTT.

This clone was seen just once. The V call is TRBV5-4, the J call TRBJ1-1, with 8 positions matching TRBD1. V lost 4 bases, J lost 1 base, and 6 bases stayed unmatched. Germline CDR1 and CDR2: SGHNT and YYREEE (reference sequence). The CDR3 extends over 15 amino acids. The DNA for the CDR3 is TGTGCCAGCAGCCCACAGGGGGGACGGAACACTGAAGCTTTCTTT. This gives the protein CASSPQGGRNTEAFF.

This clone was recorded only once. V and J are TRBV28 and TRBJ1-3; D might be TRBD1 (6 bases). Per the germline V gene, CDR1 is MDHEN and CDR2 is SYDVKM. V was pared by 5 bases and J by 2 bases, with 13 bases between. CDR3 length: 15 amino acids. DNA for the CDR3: TGTGCCAGCAGTCTTGGGGGCGACCCTGGAAACACCATATATTTT. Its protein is CASSLGGDPGNTIYF. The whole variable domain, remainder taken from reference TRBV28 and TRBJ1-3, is DVKVTQSSRYLVKRTGEKVFLECVQDMDHENMFWYRQDPGLGLRLIYFSYDVKMKEKGDIPEGYSVSREKKERFSLILESASTNQTSMYLCASSLGGDPGNTIYFGEGSWLTVV.

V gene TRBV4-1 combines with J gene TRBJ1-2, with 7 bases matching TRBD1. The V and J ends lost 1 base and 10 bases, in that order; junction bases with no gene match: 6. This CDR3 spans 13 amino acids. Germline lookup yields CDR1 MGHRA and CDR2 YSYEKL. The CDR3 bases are TGCGCCAGCAGCCAAGCTCAGACAGGGCCCTACACCTTC. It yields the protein CASSQAQTGPYTF.

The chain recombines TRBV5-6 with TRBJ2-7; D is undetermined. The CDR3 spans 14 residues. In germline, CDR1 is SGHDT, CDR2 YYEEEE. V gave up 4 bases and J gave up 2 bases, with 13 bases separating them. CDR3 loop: CASSGWEATYEQYF. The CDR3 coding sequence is TGTGCCAGCAGCGGCTGGGAAGCGACCTACGAGCAGTACTTC.

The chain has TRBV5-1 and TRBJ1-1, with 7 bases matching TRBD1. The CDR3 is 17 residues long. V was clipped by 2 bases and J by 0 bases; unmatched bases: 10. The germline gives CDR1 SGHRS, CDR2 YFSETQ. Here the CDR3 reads CASSLEGAINMNTEAFF. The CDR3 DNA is TGCGCCAGCAGCTTAGAGGGGGCCATTAACATGAACACTGAAGCTTTCTTT.

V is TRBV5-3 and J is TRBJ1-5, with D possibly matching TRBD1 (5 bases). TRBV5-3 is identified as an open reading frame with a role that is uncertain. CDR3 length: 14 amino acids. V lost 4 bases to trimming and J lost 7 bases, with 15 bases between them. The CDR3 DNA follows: TGTGCCAGAAGCGGGAAGGGGATCAAACAGCCCCAGCATTTT. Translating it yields CARSGKGIKQPQHF.

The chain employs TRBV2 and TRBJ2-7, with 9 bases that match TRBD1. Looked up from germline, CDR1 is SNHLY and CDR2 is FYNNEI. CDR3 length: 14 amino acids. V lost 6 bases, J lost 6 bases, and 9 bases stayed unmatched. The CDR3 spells CASRLTGQGIEQYF. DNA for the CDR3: TGTGCCAGCAGACTAACGGGACAGGGAATCGAGCAGTACTTC.

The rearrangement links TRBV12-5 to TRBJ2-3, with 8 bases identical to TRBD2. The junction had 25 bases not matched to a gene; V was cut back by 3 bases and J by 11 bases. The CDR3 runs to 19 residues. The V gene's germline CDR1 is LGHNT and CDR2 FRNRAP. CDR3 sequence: CASGFNFLGGGPHPFRQYF. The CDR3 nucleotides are TGTGCTAGTGGTTTCAATTTTCTCGGGGGGGGGCCCCACCCTTTTAGGCAGTATTTT.